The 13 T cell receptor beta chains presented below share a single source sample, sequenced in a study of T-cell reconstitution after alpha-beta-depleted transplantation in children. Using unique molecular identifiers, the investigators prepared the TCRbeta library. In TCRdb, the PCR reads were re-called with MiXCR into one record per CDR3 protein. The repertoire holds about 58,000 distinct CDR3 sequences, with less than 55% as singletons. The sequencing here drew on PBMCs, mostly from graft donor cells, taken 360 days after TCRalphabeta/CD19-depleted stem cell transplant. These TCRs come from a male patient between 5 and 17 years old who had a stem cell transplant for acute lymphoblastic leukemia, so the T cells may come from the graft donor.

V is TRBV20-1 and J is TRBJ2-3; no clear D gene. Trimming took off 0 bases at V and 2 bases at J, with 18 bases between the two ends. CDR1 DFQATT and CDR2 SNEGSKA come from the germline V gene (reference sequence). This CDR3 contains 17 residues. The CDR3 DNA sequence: TGCAGTGCTAGAGACTATTCCGGGCTTCTCTTCACAGATACGCAGTATTTT. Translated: CSARDYSGLLFTDTQYF.

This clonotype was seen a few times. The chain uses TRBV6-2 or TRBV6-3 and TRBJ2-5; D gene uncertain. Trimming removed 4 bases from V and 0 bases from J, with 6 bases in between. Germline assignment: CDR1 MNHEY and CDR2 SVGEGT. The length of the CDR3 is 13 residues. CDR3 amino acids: CASSSAYQETQYF. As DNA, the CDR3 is TGTGCCAGCAGTTCAGCTTACCAAGAGACCCAGTACTTC.

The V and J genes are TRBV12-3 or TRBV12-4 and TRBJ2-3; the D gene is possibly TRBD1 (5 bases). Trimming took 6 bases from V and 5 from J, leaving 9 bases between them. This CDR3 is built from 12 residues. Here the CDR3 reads CASSQGVDTQYF. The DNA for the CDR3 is TGTGCCAGCAGCCAAGGGGTAGATACGCAGTATTTT.

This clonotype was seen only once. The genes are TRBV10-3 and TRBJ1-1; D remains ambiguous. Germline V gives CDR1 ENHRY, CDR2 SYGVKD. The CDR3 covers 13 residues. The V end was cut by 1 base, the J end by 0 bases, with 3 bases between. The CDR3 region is CAISECMNTEAFF. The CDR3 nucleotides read TGTGCCATCAGTGAGTGCATGAACACTGAAGCTTTCTTT.

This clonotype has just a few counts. CDR3 DNA sequence: TGCAGTGCTTACGGGGGGGACGCCGGGGAGCTGTTTTTT. Protein: CSAYGGDAGELFF. The genes are TRBV20-1 and TRBJ2-2; 8 bases line up with TRBD2. This CDR3 is 13 amino acids long. Germline lookup yields CDR1 DFQATT and CDR2 SNEGSKA (reference sequence). V gave up 5 bases and J gave up 6 bases; unmatched junction bases: 5.

CDR3 sequence: CASSQVGTRNEQYF. The CDR3 DNA sequence: TGCGCCAGCAGCCAAGTGGGCACTAGGAACGAGCAGTACTTC. The J gene is TRBJ2-7, the V gene TRBV4-1; maybe TRBD2 (5 bases). The ends were cut back, 1 base at V and 5 bases at J, with 12 bases in the middle. The length of the CDR3 is 14 residues. CDR1 is MGHRA, CDR2 YSYEKL, per germline.

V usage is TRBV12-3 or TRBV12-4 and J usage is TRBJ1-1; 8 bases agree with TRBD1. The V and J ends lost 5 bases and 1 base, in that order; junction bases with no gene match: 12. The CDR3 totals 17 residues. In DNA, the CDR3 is TGTGCCAGCAGTCGACAAATTGGACAGGGCGCGAACACTGAAGCTTTCTTT. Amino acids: CASSRQIGQGANTEAFF.

CDR3 DNA: TGTGCCAGCAGTTTTGGGAGGGGGTACGAGCAGTACTTC. This translates into CASSFGRGYEQYF. The chain employs TRBV27 and TRBJ2-7; D is perhaps TRBD2 (7 bases). The CDR3 is made up of 13 amino acids. Germline assignment: CDR1 MNHEY and CDR2 SMNVEV (reference sequence). V was pared by 3 bases and J by 4 bases, with 10 bases between.

The CDR3 region is CATSREGKGGRDTQYF. The CDR3, as DNA: TGTGCCACCAGCAGAGAAGGCAAGGGCGGCAGGGATACGCAGTATTTT. This chain uses TRBV15 with TRBJ2-3; D not certain. Per the germline V gene, CDR1 is LNHNV and CDR2 is YYDKDF (reference sequence). The CDR3 is 16 residues long. With 0 bases removed from V and 6 bases from J, the gap between germline ends came to 16 bases.

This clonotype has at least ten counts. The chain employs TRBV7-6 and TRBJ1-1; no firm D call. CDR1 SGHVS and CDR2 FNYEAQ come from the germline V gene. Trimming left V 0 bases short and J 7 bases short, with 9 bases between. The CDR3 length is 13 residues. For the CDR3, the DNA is TGTGCCAGCAGCTTAGCGCTGGGAGTTGAAGCTTTCTTT. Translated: CASSLALGVEAFF.

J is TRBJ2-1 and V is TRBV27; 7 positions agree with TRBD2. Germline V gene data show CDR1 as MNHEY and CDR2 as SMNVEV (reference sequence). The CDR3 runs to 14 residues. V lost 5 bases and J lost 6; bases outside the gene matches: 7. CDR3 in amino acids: CASSRGLTSNEQFF. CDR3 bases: TGTGCCAGCAGTCGGGGACTAACATCCAATGAGCAGTTCTTC.

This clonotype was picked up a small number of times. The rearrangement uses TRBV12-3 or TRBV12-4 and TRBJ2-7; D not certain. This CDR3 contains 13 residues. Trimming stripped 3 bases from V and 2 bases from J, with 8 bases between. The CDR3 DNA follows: TGTGCCAGCAGTTTGGACCTTGCCTACGAGCAGTACTTC. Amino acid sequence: CASSLDLAYEQYF.

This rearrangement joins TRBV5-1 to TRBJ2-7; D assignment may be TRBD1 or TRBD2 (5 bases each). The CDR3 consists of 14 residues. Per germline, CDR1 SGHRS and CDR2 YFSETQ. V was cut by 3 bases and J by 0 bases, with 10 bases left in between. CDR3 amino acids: CASSWTGTSYEQYF. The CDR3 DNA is TGCGCCAGCAGCTGGACCGGGACCTCCTACGAGCAGTACTTC. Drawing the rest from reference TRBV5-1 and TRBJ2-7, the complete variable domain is KAGVTQTPRYLIKTRGQQVTLSCSPISGHRSVSWYQQTPGQGLQFLFEYFSETQRNKGNFPGRFSGRQFSNSRSEMNVSTLELGDSALYLCASSWTGTSYEQYFGPGTRLTVT.